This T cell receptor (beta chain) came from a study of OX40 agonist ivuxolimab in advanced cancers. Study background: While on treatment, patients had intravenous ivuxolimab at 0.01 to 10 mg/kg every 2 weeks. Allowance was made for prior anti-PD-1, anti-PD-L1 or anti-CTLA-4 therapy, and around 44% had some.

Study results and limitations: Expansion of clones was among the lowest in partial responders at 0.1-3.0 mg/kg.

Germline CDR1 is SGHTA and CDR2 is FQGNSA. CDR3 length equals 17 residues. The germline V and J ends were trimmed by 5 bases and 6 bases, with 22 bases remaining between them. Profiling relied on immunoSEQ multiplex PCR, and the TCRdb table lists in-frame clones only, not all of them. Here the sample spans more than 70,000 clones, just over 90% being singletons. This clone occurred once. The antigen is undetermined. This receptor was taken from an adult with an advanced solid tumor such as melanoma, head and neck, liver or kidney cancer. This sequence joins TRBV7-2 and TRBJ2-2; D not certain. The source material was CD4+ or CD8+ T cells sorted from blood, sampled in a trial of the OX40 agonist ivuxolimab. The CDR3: CASSHKAGSLMSGELFF. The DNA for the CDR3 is TGTGCCAGCAGCCATAAGGCCGGCAGCCTCATGTCCGGGGAGCTGTTTTTT.